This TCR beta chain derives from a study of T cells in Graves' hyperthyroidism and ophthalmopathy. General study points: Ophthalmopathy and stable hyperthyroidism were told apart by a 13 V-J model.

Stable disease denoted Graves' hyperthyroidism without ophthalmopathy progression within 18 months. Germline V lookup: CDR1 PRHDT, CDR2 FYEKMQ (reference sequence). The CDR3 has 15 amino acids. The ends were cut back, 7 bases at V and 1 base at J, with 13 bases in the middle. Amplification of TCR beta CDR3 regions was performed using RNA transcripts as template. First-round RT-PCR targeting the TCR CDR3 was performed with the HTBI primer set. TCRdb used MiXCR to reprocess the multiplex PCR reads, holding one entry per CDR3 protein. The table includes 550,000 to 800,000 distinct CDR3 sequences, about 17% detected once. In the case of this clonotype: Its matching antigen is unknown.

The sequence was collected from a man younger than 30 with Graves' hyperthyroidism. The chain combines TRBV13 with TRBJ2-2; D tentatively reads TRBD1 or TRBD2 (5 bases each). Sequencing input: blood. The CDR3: CASKGDRENTGELFF. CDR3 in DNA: TGTGCCAGCAAAGGGGATCGGGAGAACACCGGGGAGCTGTTTTTT.